Sequencing of this T cell receptor (beta chain) was carried out in a study of OX40 agonist ivuxolimab in advanced cancers. With regard to this clone: The antigen is not known.

Clones were read by immunoSEQ multiplex PCR, and TCRdb kept only the in-frame ones, dropping some. Here the sample spans under 80,000 clones, about 86% being singletons. General study results and limits: CD8+ T cells averaged more expanded clones than CD4+.

With 2 bases clipped from V and 5 bases from J, the junction kept 3 bases outside the gene matches. This CDR3 region has 14 residues. Germline-derived CDR1 and CDR2 are SEHNR and FQNEAQ (reference sequence). The sequencing used CD4+ or CD8+ T cells sorted from blood, collected in a trial of the OX40 agonist ivuxolimab. The source of this sequence is an adult with an advanced solid tumor such as melanoma, head and neck, liver or kidney cancer. The gene calls are TRBV7-9 and TRBJ2-1, with 7 bases identical to TRBD1. In DNA form, the CDR3 reads TGTGCCAGCAGCTTAATTGGGACAGACAATGAGCAGTTCTTC. This sequence encodes CASSLIGTDNEQFF.